One TCR beta chain is described in this entry. Its target is not known. Assayed TCR templates numbered 90,000 to 100,000 for each sample. The data were produced by immunoSEQ multiplex PCR, yet TCRdb's version contains in-frame clones alone and is incomplete. The top ten hold more than 2.5% of the sample, which has 100,000 or so clones, 75% to 95% seen once. This sample was included in a study of siplizumab effects on memory and regulatory T cells. The germline V gene has CDR1 LNHDA and CDR2 SQIVND (reference sequence). V was shortened by 2 bases and J by 2 bases, with 13 bases between the two germline ends. This CDR3 comprises 16 residues. Study findings and constraints: With siplizumab, Treg-derived clones averaged roughly 66% of mappable alloreactive CD4+ clones, versus around 28% in controls. Contribution to the alloresponse seemed major for naive T cells, which also seemed more diverse than memory cells.

The receptor was derived from a human donor in good health. Some clones in this sample may be carry-over from other donors' samples. What was sequenced was CD4+ T cells sorted from blood. V is TRBV19 and J is TRBJ1-5; TRBD1 might be the D (5 bases). The chain's CDR3 is CASSITGYAGNQPQHF. CDR3 nucleotide sequence: TGTGCCAGTAGTATAACAGGTTACGCAGGCAATCAGCCCCAGCATTTT.